The 18 T cell receptor beta chains in this list originate from one sample, sequenced in a study of cytomegalovirus exposure and HLA in healthy donors. The PCR had 60 Vbeta and 13 Jbeta primers. Some clones are missing from TCRdb's copy, which holds only in-frame ones; the method was immunoSEQ multiplex PCR. The sample lists some 130,000 clones, around 80% occurring once. The specimen was PBMCs. All receptors come from a man in his forties or fifties in good health and CMV-seropositive.

The rearrangement links TRBV6-6 to TRBJ1-4, with 7 bases matching TRBD1. J lost 7 bases, V lost 4 bases, and 6 bases had no gene match. Germline V lookup: CDR1 MNHNY, CDR2 SVGAGI (reference sequence). The CDR3 consists of 14 residues. The CDR3 here is CASSSTGRGEKLFF. In DNA, the CDR3 is TGTGCCAGCAGTTCGACAGGGAGAGGTGAAAAACTGTTTTTT.

CDR3 nucleotide sequence: TGTGCCAGCAGTCTGACAGTTACGAACACTGAAGCTTTCTTT. This codes for CASSLTVTNTEAFF. V gene TRBV6-1 combines with J gene TRBJ1-1; D is perhaps TRBD1 (5 bases). Trimming removed 5 bases at V and 1 base at J, with 11 bases between. Germline CDR1 and CDR2: MNHNS and SASEGT. The CDR3 runs to 14 residues.

There are a few counts of this clone. This chain links TRBV27 with TRBJ1-6; no definite D call. The CDR3 runs to 15 residues. Germline lookup yields CDR1 MNHEY and CDR2 SMNVEV (reference sequence). The ends were cut back, 6 bases at V and 8 bases at J, with 17 bases in the middle. CDR3 DNA sequence: TGTGCCAGCAGCAGGACTAGCTGGGTCGATTCACCCCTCCACTTT. Translating gives CASSRTSWVDSPLHF.

CDR3 amino acids: CASSQEVHYEQYF. DNA for the CDR3: TGTGCCAGCAGCCAAGAGGTGCACTACGAGCAGTACTTC. The chain combines TRBV16 with TRBJ2-5, with no clear D. The DNA end lines up better with TRBJ2-7; the J call may be wrong. The CDR3 extends over 13 amino acids. CDR1 and CDR2 from the germline V gene are KGHSY and FQNENV.

The rearrangement joins TRBV28 to TRBJ1-6, with D perhaps matching TRBD1 (6 bases). The CDR3 spans 16 residues. Trimming stripped 0 bases from V and 14 bases from J, with 20 bases between. CDR1 MDHEN and CDR2 SYDVKM come from the germline V gene. In nucleotides, the CDR3 is TGTGCCAGCAGTTTATGGGGGCAGGGGCCGGGGATGTCCCTCCACTTT. This codes for CASSLWGQGPGMSLHF.

The chain joins TRBV5-1 to TRBJ1-2; 11 positions agree with TRBD1. There are 14 residues in the CDR3. V was pared by 3 bases and J by 7 bases, with 5 bases of the junction left unmatched. Germline CDR1 and CDR2: SGHRS and YFSETQ. The CDR3 spells CASSSDRGHGGYTF. The CDR3 coding sequence is TGCGCCAGCAGCTCGGACAGGGGGCACGGTGGCTACACCTTC.

This chain uses TRBV18 with TRBJ2-4; 9 bases are a match to TRBD1. V was pared by 5 bases and J by 3 bases, with 11 bases of the junction left unmatched. Germline V gene sequence: CDR1 KGHSH, CDR2 LQKENI. The CDR3 covers 17 residues. Written as DNA, the CDR3 is TGTGCCAGCTCATCTGGCCGGGACAGGGTCGGCAAAAACATTCAGTACTTC. This sequence encodes CASSSGRDRVGKNIQYF.

The genes are TRBV7-3 and TRBJ2-5; D may be TRBD2 (5 bases). The length of the CDR3 is 14 residues. Trimming cost V 3 bases and J 0 bases, with 8 bases left between them. Germline CDR1 SGHTA, CDR2 FQGTGA. The CDR3 nucleotides read TGTGCCAGCAGCTTGACCGGGAACCAAGAGACCCAGTACTTC. This sequence encodes CASSLTGNQETQYF.

The V and J genes are TRBV2 and TRBJ2-7; D is ambiguous. V was shortened by 6 bases and J by 1 base, with 13 bases between the two germline ends. The CDR3 has 14 amino acids. Germline assignment: CDR1 SNHLY and CDR2 FYNNEI. The CDR3 DNA follows: TGTGCCAGCAGAGAACGGATACTATCCTACGAGCAGTACTTC. Its protein is CASRERILSYEQYF. The full variable domain, in which reference TRBV2 and TRBJ2-7 provide the parts outside the CDR3, is EPEVTQTPSHQVTQMGQEVILRCVPISNHLYFYWYRQILGQKVEFLVSFYNNEISEKSEIFDDQFSVERPDGSNFTLKIRSTKLEDSAMYFCASRERILSYEQYFGPGTRLTVT.

This chain joins TRBV28 and TRBJ1-4; 10 positions match TRBD1. Germline values: CDR1 MDHEN, CDR2 SYDVKM. V lost 6 bases to trimming and J lost 14 bases; unmatched junction nucleotides: 18. The CDR3 runs 16 residues. The CDR3 DNA is TGTGCCAGCAGCAGGACCGGGACAGGGGCCTCTTTGTTCCTGTTTTTT. Its protein product is CASSRTGTGASLFLFF.

The gene calls are TRBV10-3 and TRBJ2-5; a weak D match, TRBD2 (7 bases). V was shortened by 10 bases and J by 3 bases, with 18 bases between the two germline ends. The CDR3 covers 14 residues. Germline V CDR1 and CDR2: ENHRY, SYGVKD. CDR3 bases: TGTGCCAACTCGGGGGCGGCGGGGGAAGAGACCCAGTACTTC. Translated, it gives CANSGAAGEETQYF.

This clone was counted between two and nine times. CDR3 protein: CASSSVGAGTEAFF. In DNA, the CDR3 is TGTGCCAGCAGCTCCGTGGGGGCCGGGACTGAAGCTTTCTTT. The V and J genes are TRBV5-4 and TRBJ1-1; perhaps TRBD1 as D (6 bases). The CDR3 spans 14 residues. Trimming removed 3 bases at V and 5 bases at J, with 14 bases between. CDR1 SGHNT and CDR2 YYREEE come from the germline V gene (reference sequence).

This clone has a single count. This chain links TRBV28 with TRBJ2-7; TRBD2 matches at 8 bases. The V and J ends lost 7 bases and 3 bases, in that order; junction bases with no gene match: 20. The germline gives CDR1 MDHEN, CDR2 SYDVKM. The CDR3 loop spans 18 amino acids. The CDR3 loop is CASKFHPLVAGIIYEQYF. CDR3 sequence (DNA): TGTGCCAGCAAGTTCCACCCGTTAGTAGCGGGAATAATCTACGAGCAGTACTTC. Full variable domain (rest looked up from reference TRBV28 and TRBJ2-7): DVKVTQSSRYLVKRTGEKVFLECVQDMDHENMFWYRQDPGLGLRLIYFSYDVKMKEKGDIPEGYSVSREKKERFSLILESASTNQTSMYLCASKFHPLVAGIIYEQYFGPGTRLTVT.

V is TRBV7-9 and J is TRBJ2-7; no reliable D call. Deletions cut 5 bases from V and 0 bases from J, with 11 bases between. The CDR3 is made up of 14 amino acids. Germline CDR1 SEHNR, CDR2 FQNEAQ (reference sequence). The CDR3 sequence: CASSDRVISYEQYF. In DNA form, the CDR3 reads TGTGCCAGCAGCGACCGGGTTATCTCCTACGAGCAGTACTTC.

The rearrangement links TRBV5-6 to TRBJ1-4; D is ambiguous. Looked up from germline, CDR1 is SGHDT and CDR2 is YYEEEE. The CDR3 spans 15 residues. V shed 3 bases and J shed 8 bases, with 17 bases lying between them. The CDR3 coding sequence is TGTGCCAGCAGCTCCAAGGGTGTAGGGAGAGAAAAACTGTTTTTT. This translates into CASSSKGVGREKLFF. The full variable domain, its missing parts supplied by reference TRBV5-6 and TRBJ1-4, is DAGVTQSPTHLIKTRGQQVTLRCSPKSGHDTVSWYQQALGQGPQFIFQYYEEEERQRGNFPDRFSGHQFPNYSSELNVNALLLGDSALYLCASSSKGVGREKLFFGSGTQLSVL.

V is TRBV7-2 and J is TRBJ2-2, with D unresolved. The germline CDR1 and CDR2 sequences are SGHTA and FQGNSA. The CDR3 consists of 13 residues. V lost 4 bases, J lost 5 bases, and 8 bases lay in between. CDR3 in DNA: TGTGCCAGCAGCTCCGGTTCAACCGGGGAGCTGTTTTTT. This sequence encodes CASSSGSTGELFF.

This clone was found once. The gene calls are TRBV5-4 and TRBJ1-1, with 10 bases matching TRBD1. Trimming removed 4 bases from V and 3 bases from J; junction bases left unmatched: 3. The CDR3 is 14 amino acids. CDR1 is SGHNT, CDR2 YYREEE, per germline (reference sequence). CDR3 sequence: CASSGQGGDTEAFF. CDR3 DNA sequence: TGTGCCAGCAGCGGACAGGGGGGCGACACTGAAGCTTTCTTT.

The chain joins TRBV5-1 to TRBJ2-3, with D uncertain. CDR1 is SGHRS, CDR2 YFSETQ, per germline. The CDR3 runs to 14 residues. V shed 5 bases and J shed 3 bases, with 13 bases lying between them. The CDR3: CASRWAALTDTQYF. CDR3 DNA sequence: TGCGCCAGCAGATGGGCAGCACTGACAGATACGCAGTATTTT. The full variable domain, with the rest looked up from reference TRBV5-1 and TRBJ2-3, is KAGVTQTPRYLIKTRGQQVTLSCSPISGHRSVSWYQQTPGQGLQFLFEYFSETQRNKGNFPGRFSGRQFSNSRSEMNVSTLELGDSALYLCASRWAALTDTQYFGPGTRLTVL.